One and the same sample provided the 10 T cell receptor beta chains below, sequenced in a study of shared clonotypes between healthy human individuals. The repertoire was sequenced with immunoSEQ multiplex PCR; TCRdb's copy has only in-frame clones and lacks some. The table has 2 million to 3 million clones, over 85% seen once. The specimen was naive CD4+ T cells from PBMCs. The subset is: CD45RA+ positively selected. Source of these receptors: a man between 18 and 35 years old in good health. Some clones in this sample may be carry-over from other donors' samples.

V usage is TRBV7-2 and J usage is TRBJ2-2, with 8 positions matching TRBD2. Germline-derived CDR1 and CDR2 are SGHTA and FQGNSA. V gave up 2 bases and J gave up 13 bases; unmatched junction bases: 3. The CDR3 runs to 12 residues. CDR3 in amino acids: CASSLQRERLFF. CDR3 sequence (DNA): TGTGCCAGCAGCTTACAGCGGGAGAGGCTGTTTTTT.

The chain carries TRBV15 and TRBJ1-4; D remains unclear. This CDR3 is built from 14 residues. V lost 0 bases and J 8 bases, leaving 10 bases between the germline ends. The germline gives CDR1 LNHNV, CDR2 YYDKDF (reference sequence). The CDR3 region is CATSRDPVEEKLFF. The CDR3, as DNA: TGTGCCACCAGCAGAGACCCCGTAGAAGAAAAACTGTTTTTT.

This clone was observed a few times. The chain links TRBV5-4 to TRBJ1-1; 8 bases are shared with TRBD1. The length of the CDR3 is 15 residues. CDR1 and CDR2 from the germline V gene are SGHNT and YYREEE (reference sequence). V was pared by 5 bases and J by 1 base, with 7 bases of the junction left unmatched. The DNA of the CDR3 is TGTGCCAGCAGTTCAACAACAGGGGGGAACACTGAAGCTTTCTTT. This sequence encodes CASSSTTGGNTEAFF.

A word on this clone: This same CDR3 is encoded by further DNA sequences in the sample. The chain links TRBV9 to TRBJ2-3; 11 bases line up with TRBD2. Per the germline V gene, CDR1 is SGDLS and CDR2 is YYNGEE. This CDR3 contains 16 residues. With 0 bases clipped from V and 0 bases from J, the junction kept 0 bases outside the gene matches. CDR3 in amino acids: CASSVGTSGSTDTQYF. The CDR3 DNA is TGTGCCAGCAGCGTAGGGACTAGCGGGAGCACAGATACGCAGTATTTT.

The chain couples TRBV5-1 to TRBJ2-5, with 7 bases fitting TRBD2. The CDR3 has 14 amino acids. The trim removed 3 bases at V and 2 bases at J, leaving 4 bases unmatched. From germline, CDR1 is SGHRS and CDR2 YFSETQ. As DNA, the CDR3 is TGCGCCAGCAGCTACTCAGCGGGACAAGAGACCCAGTACTTC. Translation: CASSYSAGQETQYF.

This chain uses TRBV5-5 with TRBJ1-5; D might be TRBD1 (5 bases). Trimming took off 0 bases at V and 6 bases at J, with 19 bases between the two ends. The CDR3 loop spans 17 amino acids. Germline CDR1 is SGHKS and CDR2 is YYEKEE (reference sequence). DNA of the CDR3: TGTGCCAGCAGCTTGGACCCCGGGGGAAAATTGGGTCAGCCCCAGCATTTT. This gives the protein CASSLDPGGKLGQPQHF.

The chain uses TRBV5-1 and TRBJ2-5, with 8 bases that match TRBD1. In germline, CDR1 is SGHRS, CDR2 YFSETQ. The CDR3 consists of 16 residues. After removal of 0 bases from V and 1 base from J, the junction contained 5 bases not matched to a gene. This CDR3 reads CASSLVDRGTQETQYF. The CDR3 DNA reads TGCGCCAGCAGCTTGGTAGACAGGGGAACCCAAGAGACCCAGTACTTC.

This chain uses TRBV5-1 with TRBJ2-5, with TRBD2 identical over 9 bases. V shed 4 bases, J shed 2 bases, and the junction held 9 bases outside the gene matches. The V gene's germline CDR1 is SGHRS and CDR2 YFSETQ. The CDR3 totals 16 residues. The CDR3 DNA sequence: TGCGCCAGCAGCCCGGTAGCGGGGGATCGACAAGAGACCCAGTACTTC. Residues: CASSPVAGDRQETQYF.

Here the CDR3 DNA reads TGTGCCAGCAGTTCCTCTCAGGGGGTTCGCAATCAGCCCCAGCATTTT. Encoded protein: CASSSSQGVRNQPQHF. This chain links TRBV28 with TRBJ1-5, with 7 nucleotides matching TRBD1. CDR3 length: 16 amino acids. Germline CDR1 MDHEN, CDR2 SYDVKM. Trimming removed 4 bases from V and 2 bases from J; junction bases left unmatched: 8.

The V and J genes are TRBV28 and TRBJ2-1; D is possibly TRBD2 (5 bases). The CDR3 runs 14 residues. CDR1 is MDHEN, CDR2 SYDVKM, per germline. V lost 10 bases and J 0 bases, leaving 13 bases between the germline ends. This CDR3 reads CATKAGGSYNEQFF. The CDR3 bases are TGTGCCACAAAAGCCGGAGGCTCCTACAATGAGCAGTTCTTC.